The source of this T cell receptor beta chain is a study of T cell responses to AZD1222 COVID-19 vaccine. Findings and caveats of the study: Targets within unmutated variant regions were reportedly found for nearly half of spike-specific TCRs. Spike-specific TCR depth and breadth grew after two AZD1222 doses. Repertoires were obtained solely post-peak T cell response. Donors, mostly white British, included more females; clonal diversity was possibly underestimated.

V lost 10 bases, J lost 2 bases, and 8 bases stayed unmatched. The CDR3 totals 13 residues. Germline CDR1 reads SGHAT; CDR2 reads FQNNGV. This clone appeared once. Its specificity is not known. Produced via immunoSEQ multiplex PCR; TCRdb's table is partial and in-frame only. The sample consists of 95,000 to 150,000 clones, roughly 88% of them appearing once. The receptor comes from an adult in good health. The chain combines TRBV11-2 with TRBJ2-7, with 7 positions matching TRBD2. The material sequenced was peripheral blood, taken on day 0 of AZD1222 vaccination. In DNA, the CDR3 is TGTGCCACCCAGTTGGGGGGGACCTACGAGCAGTACTTC. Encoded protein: CATQLGGTYEQYF.